The entry below gives a single T cell receptor (beta chain) sequence along with its context. What antigen it recognizes has not been identified. Base quality data are lacking; no much larger clone is found one base away. This sample is drawn from a study of PD-1 blockade in classical Hodgkin lymphoma (dated by TCRdb to between 2020 and 2021). Some background on the complete study: Nivolumab dosing was 3 mg/kg intravenously every 2 weeks, continuing until either disease progression or unacceptable toxicity. To define a peripheral blood immune signature of response to PD-1 blockade in classical Hodgkin lymphoma, the study combined TCR beta sequencing with CyTOF.

The Qiagen DNeasy kit was used to extract genomic DNA both from unsorted PBMCs and from the negatively selected CD4+ and CD8+ fractions. TCR beta CDR3 regions were amplified by immunoSEQ multiplex PCR using primers annealing to V and J segments. A synthetic immune receptor repertoire was used to minimize amplification bias, and any remaining bias was removed computationally after sequencing. The paper's processing steps were these. Repertoire diversity was quantified as the Shannon entropy index using custom Python scripts. Unsorted, CD4+ and CD8+ repertoires were analyzed separately, except in combined analyses where CD4+ and CD8+ sequences were merged in silico. Clonal expansion was defined as at least a 2-fold frequency increase after treatment relative to C1D1, with a pseudocount of 0.5 for undetected baseline clones. Singleton clones were defined as clones with 0 or 1 copy at C1D1, and non-singleton clones were defined as clones with 2 or more copies. Clones expanded in unsorted samples were assigned a CD4+, CD8+ or unknown annotation through matching of protein sequences in sorted samples from the same patient. Diversity changes from C1D1 to C4D1 were tested in paired samples using Wilcoxon tests. The table was pulled from immuneACCESS by TCRdb, which kept in-frame rearrangements only. Such tables lose some clones; where checked, under half of the loss comes from unresolved V genes, and the rest has no known cause. Clone size and V and J calls were adopted from that table, with D and trimming inferred from the DNA. This sample holds around 50,000 clones; 85% to 95% were observed only once. 10% of the sample is in the top ten clones.

Broad study findings and their caveats: The study covered only a single clinical trial cohort, and the causes of the repertoire differences, possibly disease activity or prior therapy, were still not defined. Newly diagnosed patients were reported to have lower baseline TCR diversity than healthy donors, and relapsed/refractory patients were reported to have lower baseline TCR diversity still. Trial patients achieving complete response had baseline diversity similar to newly diagnosed patients, whereas partial responders and progressors had significantly lower diversity. A significant rise by C4D1 was seen in CD4+ but not CD8+ TCR diversity (p=0.0027 vs p=0.16), with the rise being most apparent in complete responders (p=0.02). Lower diversity was observed in patients in whom nivolumab was started less than 1 year after ASCT, and these patients were excluded from later analyses so that confounding by immune reconstitution would be avoided.

The CDR3 sequence holds 16 residues, the cysteine and phenylalanine included. Only the CDR3 region is kept as DNA, spanning 48 bases read in frame from base 1. At the junction V is shortened by 1 base and J by 0 bases; bases outside the gene matches: 4. The germline V gene (reference sequence) specifies LNHDA as CDR1 and SQIVND as CDR2. According to the study, the label for this sample's time point signals: cycle 2 day 1 (C2D1) of nivolumab. Every trial patient had relapsed after autologous stem cell transplantation, and cohorts A, B and C differed in prior brentuximab vedotin exposure. The trial cohort comprised some 60 patients with relapsed/refractory classical Hodgkin lymphoma whose best overall responses were complete response, partial response or progressive disease. Trial patients were treated with single-agent nivolumab in the multi-cohort phase II CheckMate 205 trial. An independent review committee assessed best overall response using the 2007 International Working Group response criteria. Trial PBMCs were obtained immediately prior to nivolumab initiation (C1D1) and on therapy at cycle 2 day 1 and cycle 4 day 1. Peripheral blood was collected in 8 mL Vacutainer Cell Preparation Tubes, from which PBMCs were isolated by centrifugation and then cryopreserved.

The sample consisted of peripheral blood mononuclear cells (PBMCs), taken before the second cycle of nivolumab. This chain is built from TRBV19 and TRBJ1-1, with 8 bases aligning to TRBD1. The receptor was isolated from a human donor with classical Hodgkin lymphoma. CDR3 protein: CASSIGPDRVNTEAFF. The nucleotide sequence reads as follows: TGTGCCAGTAGTATAGGCCCGGACAGGGTGAACACTGAAGCTTTCTTT.